A single sample is the source of the 8 T cell receptor beta chains below, sequenced in a study of CD8 T cells in ankylosing spondylitis. Overall study findings and caveats: A motif in TCR beta, a set of fewer than ten highly homologous variants, appeared characteristic of ankylosing spondylitis blood.

TCRdb used MiXCR to reprocess the 5' RACE reads, holding one entry per CDR3 protein. Of about 500,000 distinct CDR3 sequences detected, less than 6% appear once; the ten largest clones hold under 4.5%. No antigen is known for these receptors. Input material: blood, either unsorted or a sorted T cell fraction (not recorded which). These receptors were taken from a male donor with ankylosing spondylitis.

This clonotype was seen repeatedly, ten times or more. This chain uses TRBV12-3 or TRBV12-4 with TRBJ2-1; D might be TRBD2 (6 bases). The CDR3 is 15 amino acids. V shed 1 base and J shed 3 bases, with 10 bases lying between them. The CDR3 here is CASSLGGAFYNEQFF. Here the CDR3 DNA reads TGTGCCAGCAGTTTAGGCGGGGCCTTCTACAATGAGCAGTTCTTC.

This clonotype has more than one count but fewer than ten. V gene TRBV28 combines with J gene TRBJ2-7; 7 positions agree with TRBD2. This CDR3 is built from 17 residues. Germline V gene lookup returns CDR1 MDHEN and CDR2 SYDVKM. V shed 2 bases, J shed 3 bases, and the junction held 13 bases outside the gene matches. The CDR3 bases are TGTGCCAGCAGTTTAGTGTTGGGGCTAGCGGTAGACTACGAGCAGTACTTC. Protein product: CASSLVLGLAVDYEQYF. The whole variable domain, remainder taken from reference TRBV28 and TRBJ2-7, is DVKVTQSSRYLVKRTGEKVFLECVQDMDHENMFWYRQDPGLGLRLIYFSYDVKMKEKGDIPEGYSVSREKKERFSLILESASTNQTSMYLCASSLVLGLAVDYEQYFGPGTRLTVT.

This clonotype showed up many times. The CDR3 DNA is TGCAGTGCTGGGACAGGGAAAAGGCTTTACTCCGGCTACACCTTC. Its protein is CSAGTGKRLYSGYTF. This chain connects TRBV20-1 to TRBJ1-2, with 9 bases that match TRBD1. The CDR3 spans 15 residues. Germline CDR1 is DFQATT and CDR2 is SNEGSKA (reference sequence). J lost 8 bases, V lost 5 bases, and 15 bases had no gene match.

With regard to this clonotype: This may stem from a read error, because a much larger clone lies one nucleotide away. This sequence joins TRBV28 and TRBJ1-5; no firm D call. This CDR3 region has 14 residues. With 6 bases removed from V and 0 bases from J, the gap between germline ends came to 9 bases. Germline V CDR1 and CDR2: MDHEN, SYDVKM. The CDR3 nucleotides read TGTGCCAGCAGCCCAGATTATAGCAATCAGCCCCAGCATTTT. This codes for CASSPDYSNQPQHF.

This clonotype was seen at least ten times. This chain joins TRBV6-1 and TRBJ2-5, with D perhaps TRBD2 (5 bases). The CDR3 runs 14 residues. The germline V and J ends were trimmed by 6 bases and 2 bases, with 13 bases remaining between them. Germline assignment: CDR1 MNHNS and CDR2 SASEGT. This CDR3 reads CASRDWRPQETQYF. The CDR3 coding sequence is TGTGCCAGCAGGGACTGGCGACCGCAAGAGACCCAGTACTTC.

The table lists this clonotype with many counts. The V gene is TRBV7-2, the J gene TRBJ1-2; no definite D call. From germline, CDR1 is SGHTA and CDR2 FQGNSA. This CDR3 comprises 14 residues. V shed 1 base and J shed 4 bases, with 10 bases lying between them. This CDR3 is CASSLGPVFYGYTF. The DNA of the CDR3 is TGTGCCAGCAGCTTAGGTCCTGTATTCTATGGCTACACCTTC. The complete variable domain, with remaining parts taken from reference TRBV7-2 and TRBJ1-2, reads GAGVSQSPSNKVTEKGKDVELRCDPISGHTALYWYRQSLGQGLEFLIYFQGNSAPDKSGLPSDRFSAERTGGSVSTLTIQRTQQEDSAVYLCASSLGPVFYGYTFGSGTRLTVV.

The J gene is TRBJ2-1, the V gene TRBV4-3, with 13 nucleotides matching TRBD2. Trimming took 0 bases from V and 7 from J; bases not matched to a gene: 15. Germline-derived CDR1 and CDR2 are LGHNA and YSLEER. The CDR3 is 20 amino acids. In DNA, the CDR3 is TGCGCCAGCAGCCAAGAATTTTGGACTAGCGGGAGCAAAAGCTGGAATGAGCAGTTCTTC. Its protein product is CASSQEFWTSGSKSWNEQFF.

The genes are TRBV7-9 and TRBJ1-1; 7 nucleotides match TRBD1. Germline CDR1 reads SEHNR; CDR2 reads FQNEAQ (reference sequence). This CDR3 spans 15 amino acids. V shed 4 bases, J shed 1 base, and the junction held 6 bases outside the gene matches. The CDR3 loop reads CASSSHGDRNTEAFF. CDR3 bases: TGTGCCAGCAGCTCCCATGGGGACAGGAACACTGAAGCTTTCTTT.